This is a list of T cell receptor beta chains from one sample in a study of Ad26.COV2.S vaccination and SARS-CoV-2 variants. Using immunoSEQ multiplex PCR, the repertoire was profiled, and TCRdb retains in-frame clones only, with some absent. The sample consists of about 680,000 clones, 89% of them appearing once. The sequenced sample was peripheral blood, obtained in a trial of Ad26.COV2.S vaccine versus placebo. The origin of the receptors is a person between 18 and 65 years old who received the Ad26.COV2.S COVID-19 vaccine or a placebo. CDR3s include the opening cysteine and the closing phenylalanine or tryptophan. A D gene is named only where the DNA matches it firmly. Clone size is not always given. Where it is, it says once, few, many or a class for expanded clones.

>NA|NA|TRBV4-2|TRBJ1-2
TGTGCCAGCAGCCAAGATCGGGCAGGGGTGACTAACTATGGCTACACCTTC
CASSQDRAGVTNYGYTF
>NA|TRBD2|TRBV12-5|TRBJ2-2
TGTGCTAGTGGTTTTATGGCGGGAGGGTTAACCGGGGAGCTGTTTTTT
CASGFMAGGLTGELFF
>NA|NA|TRBV29-1|TRBJ1-1
TGCAGCGCTCCTGGTTCTGGGAACACTGAAGCTTTCTTT
CSAPGSGNTEAFF
>few|NA|TRBV15|TRBJ1-5
TGTGCCACCAGCAGAGATATAGGGGGCAATCAGCCCCAGCATTTT
CATSRDIGGNQPQHF
>NA|NA|TRBV5-1|TRBJ1-2
TGCGCCAGCAGCTTGGATCGCAGCTATGGCTACACCTTC
CASSLDRSYGYTF
>NA|TRBD2|TRBV11-2|TRBJ2-1
TGTGCCAGCAGCTCTAGCGGCCTCTACAATGAGCAGTTCTTC
CASSSSGLYNEQFF
>NA|NA|TRBV7-9|TRBJ2-7
TGTGCCAGCAGCCATGCCCAGGGAGAAGCTTACGAGCAGTACTTC
CASSHAQGEAYEQYF
>NA|NA|TRBV4-1|TRBJ1-2
TGCGCCAGCAGCCAAGTCGGGGTTAACTATGGCTACACCTTC
CASSQVGVNYGYTF
>NA|TRBD2|TRBV27|TRBJ2-5
TGTGCCAGCAGTTCTGGCCCGCCCGGGACTAGCGGGATAGAGACCCAGTACTTC
CASSSGPPGTSGIETQYF
>NA|TRBD1|TRBV15|TRBJ2-7
TGTGCCACCAGCAGAGGGGACAGCTCCTACGAGCAGTACTTC
CATSRGDSSYEQYF
>NA|NA|TRBV27|TRBJ2-1
TGTGCCAGCAGTCTCCGGGACAACTACAATGAGCAGTTCTTC
CASSLRDNYNEQFF
>NA|TRBD1|TRBV25-1|TRBJ2-7
TGTGCCAGCAGTGAATGGGGACAGCGGAATAACGAGCAGTACTTC
CASSEWGQRNNEQYF
>NA|TRBD1|TRBV2|TRBJ2-3
TGTGCCAGCACTCTACAGGGGGCACTACGCACAGATACGCAGTATTTT
CASTLQGALRTDTQYF
>NA|TRBD1|TRBV19|TRBJ2-3
TGTGCCAGTAGTATAACCCGACAGGGCGGCACAGATACGCAGTATTTT
CASSITRQGGTDTQYF
>NA|TRBD1|TRBV7-7|TRBJ1-2
TGTGCCAGCAGCCCGCGTATAAACAGGGGAGGGAATGGCTACACCTTC
CASSPRINRGGNGYTF
>NA|TRBD2|TRBV6-2/TRBV6-3|TRBJ2-5
TGTGCCAGCAGTGCCATATTAGCGGGAATGGAGACCCAGTACTTC
CASSAILAGMETQYF
>once|NA|TRBV9|TRBJ2-3
TGTGCCAGCAGCATCGGAGGGGGGGATACGCAGTATTTT
CASSIGGGDTQYF
>NA|NA|TRBV5-1|TRBJ2-7
TGCGCCAGCAGCCCGCAGGGACTCTCCTACGAGCAGTACTTC
CASSPQGLSYEQYF
>NA|NA|TRBV11-3|TRBJ2-1
TGTGCCAGCTCCAGGGCGTCCTACAATGAGCAGTTCTTC
CASSRASYNEQFF
>NA|TRBD2|TRBV6-2/TRBV6-3|TRBJ2-7
TGTGCCAGCAGTTACTTGCGGGGGTCCTACGAGCAGTACTTC
CASSYLRGSYEQYF